Below, 15 T cell receptor beta chains from the same sample are listed, as sequenced in a study of blood T cell repertoires in COVID-19. Measured with immunoSEQ multiplex PCR; TCRdb has only the in-frame clones, and not every one. This table holds approximately 68,000 clones, 75% to 85% found once. Sequencing was performed on peripheral blood. These receptors were taken from a woman aged 55-69 years with acute or convalescent COVID-19.

V usage is TRBV13 and J usage is TRBJ2-1, with D perhaps matching TRBD2 (6 bases). The CDR3 totals 17 residues. Germline CDR1 reads PRHDT; CDR2 reads FYEKMQ (reference sequence). With 0 bases removed from V and 2 bases from J, the gap between germline ends came to 14 bases. The DNA for the CDR3 is TGTGCCAGCAGCTTAGGACGTCCGGGGGAGGCCTACAATGAGCAGTTCTTC. Amino acid sequence: CASSLGRPGEAYNEQFF.

With respect to this clone: This same CDR3 is encoded by further DNA sequences in the sample. The chain employs TRBV6-5 and TRBJ1-1, with D possibly matching TRBD1 (6 bases). V was pared by 6 bases and J by 8 bases, with 16 bases between. The CDR3 runs to 13 residues. The germline V gene has CDR1 MNHEY and CDR2 SVGAGI. CDR3: CASSLGGPAEAFF. The CDR3 nucleotides are TGTGCCAGCAGCCTCGGGGGGCCGGCGGAAGCTTTCTTT.

The chain combines TRBV12-3 or TRBV12-4 with TRBJ2-2; the D is unclear. Between the trimmed V and J ends, which lost 5 bases and 5 bases, there was a span of 9 bases. This CDR3 is built from 13 residues. CDR3 loop: CASSPRLTGELFF. Written as DNA, the CDR3 is TGTGCCAGCAGTCCGAGGTTGACCGGGGAGCTGTTTTTT.

This chain connects TRBV6-6 to TRBJ1-2, with D perhaps matching TRBD1 (5 bases). Germline lookup yields CDR1 MNHNY and CDR2 SVGAGI (reference sequence). CDR3 length: 11 residues. The V gene lost 6 bases and the J gene lost 5 bases, with 7 bases spanning the gap. CDR3 in DNA: TGTGCCAGCAGCCCAGGGTATGGCTACACCTTC. As protein: CASSPGYGYTF.

This sequence joins TRBV14 and TRBJ2-2, with D maybe TRBD1 (5 bases). This CDR3 region has 14 residues. Germline CDR1 reads SGHDN; CDR2 reads FVKESK. Between the trimmed V and J ends, which lost 0 bases and 5 bases, there was a span of 7 bases. CDR3 loop: CASSQDQGTGELFF. The DNA of the CDR3 is TGTGCCAGCAGCCAAGATCAGGGAACCGGGGAGCTGTTTTTT.

The chain couples TRBV7-9 to TRBJ1-2; the D is unclear. Germline-derived CDR1 and CDR2 are SEHNR and FQNEAQ (reference sequence). The CDR3 spans 14 residues. V was trimmed by 1 base and J by 4 bases, leaving 10 bases between them. CDR3 nucleotide sequence: TGTGCCAGCAGCTTAGACGGCGGAAGCTATGGCTACACCTTC. It codes for CASSLDGGSYGYTF.

The rearrangement uses TRBV2 and TRBJ1-5; D perhaps matches TRBD1 (6 bases). The V and J ends lost 6 bases and 4 bases respectively, with 19 bases between them. This CDR3 has 16 amino acids. Per germline, CDR1 SNHLY and CDR2 FYNNEI. The CDR3 region has the DNA TGTGCCAGCAGAGGCGGACAGTCCCTTCCGAATCAGCCCCAGCATTTT. This sequence encodes CASRGGQSLPNQPQHF.

The J gene is TRBJ2-7, the V gene TRBV18; perhaps TRBD2 as D (7 bases). The CDR3 loop spans 14 amino acids. The V end was cut by 3 bases, the J end by 6 bases, with 15 bases between. Looked up from germline, CDR1 is KGHSH and CDR2 is LQKENI. CDR3 DNA: TGTGCCAGCTCACCTAGACTGGGAGGGGGCGAGCAGTACTTC. Its protein product is CASSPRLGGGEQYF.

The rearrangement links TRBV11-2 to TRBJ2-4; TRBD1 is a possible D gene (6 bases). CDR1 and CDR2 (germline): SGHAT, FQNNGV. V lost 0 bases to trimming and J lost 9 bases, with 9 bases between them. This CDR3 has 13 amino acids. DNA for the CDR3: TGTGCCAGCAGCTTAGAACCAGGGGCCATTCAGTACTTC. Protein: CASSLEPGAIQYF.

V gene TRBV4-1 combines with J gene TRBJ2-4; D might be TRBD2 (7 bases). Per germline, CDR1 MGHRA and CDR2 YSYEKL. There are 16 residues in the CDR3. Trimming removed 1 base from V and 5 bases from J, with 15 bases in between. CDR3 DNA: TGCGCCAGCAGCCAAGGAATAGGAGGGGGGGAAAACATTCAGTACTTC. Encoded protein: CASSQGIGGGENIQYF.

V gene TRBV4-2 combines with J gene TRBJ2-3, with 11 bases fitting TRBD2. Trimming at V came to 1 base and at J to 2 bases, leaving 8 bases not matched to a gene. The germline V gene encodes CDR1 LGHNA and CDR2 YNFKEQ. The length of the CDR3 is 18 residues. This CDR3 is CASSQGPGTSGLTDTQYF. In DNA form, the CDR3 reads TGTGCCAGCAGCCAAGGCCCCGGGACTAGCGGACTCACAGATACGCAGTATTTT.

The chain is built from TRBV30 and TRBJ2-1, with 8 positions matching TRBD1. The length of the CDR3 is 14 residues. The trim removed 3 bases at V and 4 bases at J, leaving 5 bases unmatched. Germline loops: CDR1 GTSNPN, CDR2 SVGIG (reference sequence). CDR3 in amino acids: CAWRAGGLYNEQFF. In nucleotides, the CDR3 is TGTGCCTGGAGGGCAGGGGGCCTATACAATGAGCAGTTCTTC. The full variable domain, completed using reference TRBV30 and TRBJ2-1, is SQTIHQWPATLVQPVGSPLSLECTVEGTSNPNLYWYRQAAGRGLQLLFYSVGIGQISSEVPQNLSASRPQDRQFILSSKKLLLSDSGFYLCAWRAGGLYNEQFFGPGTRLTVL.

This clone was observed once. The chain recombines TRBV5-8 with TRBJ1-5; no definite D call. From germline, CDR1 is SGHTS and CDR2 YDEGEE. V was trimmed by 0 bases and J by 1 base, leaving 8 bases between them. The CDR3 has 15 residues. Written as DNA, the CDR3 is TGTGCCAGCAGCTTGGGACTCGTCAGCAATCAGCCCCAGCATTTT. Translating gives CASSLGLVSNQPQHF. Using reference TRBV5-8 and TRBJ1-5 for the parts outside the CDR3, the full variable domain is EAGVTQSPTHLIKTRGQQATLRCSPISGHTSVYWYQQALGLGLQFLLWYDEGEERNRGNFPPRFSGRQFPNYSSELNVNALELEDSALYLCASSLGLVSNQPQHFGDGTRLSIL.

The V gene is TRBV25-1, the J gene TRBJ2-2, with TRBD1 identical over 11 bases. Germline V gene lookup returns CDR1 MGHDK and CDR2 SYGVNS. V lost 7 bases to trimming and J lost 7 bases; unmatched junction nucleotides: 11. The CDR3 spans 16 residues. Here the CDR3 reads CASTSGDRGYGGELFF. In nucleotides, the CDR3 is TGTGCCAGCACCTCTGGGGACAGGGGGTACGGCGGGGAGCTGTTTTTT. Full variable domain (remainder filled in from reference TRBV25-1 and TRBJ2-2): EADIYQTPRYLVIGTGKKITLECSQTMGHDKMYWYQQDPGMELHLIHYSYGVNSTEKGDLSSESTVSRIRTEHFPLTLESARPSHTSQYLCASTSGDRGYGGELFFGEGSRLTVL.

The chain has TRBV6-1 and TRBJ1-2; the D gene is possibly TRBD1 (5 bases). Germline-derived CDR1 and CDR2 are MNHNS and SASEGT. This CDR3 is 15 amino acids long. The V end lost 2 bases, the J end lost 2 bases, and 12 bases lay between the germline ends. CDR3 sequence reads: CASSEMGGVNYGYTF. Written as DNA, the CDR3 is TGTGCCAGCAGTGAAATGGGGGGGGTGAACTATGGCTACACCTTC.